The source of this T cell receptor beta chain is a study of T cell responses to AZD1222 COVID-19 vaccine listed by TCRdb under 2021. About the full investigation: A total of more than 230 trial participants underwent TCR sequencing, of whom 200 to 220 received two doses of AZD1222 and about 26 received two doses of the MenACWY control vaccine. Enrollment into the trials was organized by age into subgroups of 18-55, 56-69 and 70-plus years, and those subgroups contained roughly 140, 27 and 60 TCR-sequenced participants, respectively.

Sequences SGHAT (CDR1) and FQNNGV (CDR2) are obtained from the germline V gene. V is cut by 1 base and J by 0 bases, and the space between the germline ends is 16 bases. Its CDR3 holds 18 amino acids, cysteine through phenylalanine. Just CDR3 DNA is preserved here, 54 bases in frame from base 1. The study at large found these results: Participants were mostly white British, with more females than males. The authors suggested clonal diversity may have been underestimated. After two AZD1222 doses, spike-specific TCR breadth and depth were significantly higher than at day 0 and than in MenACWY recipients. Because no day 14 peak-response samples were available, repertoires were characterized only after the peak T cell response. The whole spike protein was spanned by vaccine-associated CD4 TCRs, and dominant responses were seen in regions 160-218 and 743-854. Conclusions about previously exposed vaccinees are limited because only six or seven AZD1222 recipients were SARS-CoV-2 seropositive at baseline. Epitopes outside the regions mutated in the B.1.351 and B.1.1.7 variants were reportedly recognized by nearly half of the unique spike-specific TCRs. In the small 56-69-year group, the increase in depth fell short of significance, most likely because of low power.

The CDR3 regions of human TCRbeta chains were subjected to immunosequencing. Processing in the source paper ran as follows. Repertoire TCRs were matched against a reference library of SARS-CoV-2-specific TCRs generated with the MIRA antigen-specificity platform. Breadth meant the fraction of unique TCRs that were SARS-CoV-2-associated, whereas depth meant the fraction of total T cells that were SARS-CoV-2-associated. Using the MIRA data, every spike-specific TCR was mapped to the spike region that the TCR reacted to and assigned to either a CD4 or a CD8 class. Log10-transformed breadth and depth values were compared by one-way ANOVA with Sidak's multiple comparisons tests. As stored in TCRdb, this immuneACCESS dataset retains in-frame rearrangements with V and J assigned. A fraction of the clones does not appear; measured against another copy, unresolved V genes explain less than half of the discrepancy, and the remainder lacks a known reason. Clone size and V and J calls were adopted from that table, with D and trimming inferred from the DNA. This sample has 95,000 to 120,000 clones in its table, and 88% of those were observed once. The ten largest make up about 6.5% of the sample.

The time point label corresponds to: about 28 days (+/-7) after the second vaccine dose. AZD1222 recipients whose second dose came at about 4 weeks and those whose second dose came at about 12 weeks were combined into one group, since spike-specific TCR depth and breadth did not differ between the two schedules. Samples from vaccinated people were obtained from the UK trials COV001 and COV002, which included a single-blind randomized controlled phase 2/3 trial of AZD1222 (ChAdOx1 nCoV-19) in healthy adults. For TCRbeta chain sequencing, PBMC samples from trial participants were taken at day 0 and at day 28 after the second dose. This clone was counted only a few times. What this receptor recognizes is not known. Base qualities are not recorded, but no much larger clone differs from it by a single base.

Sequenced here: peripheral blood, sampled 28 days after the second AZD1222 dose. The chain joins TRBV11-2 to TRBJ2-1, with a tentative D call of TRBD1 or TRBD2, each matching 5 bases. This TCR was recovered from an adult who received the AZD1222 COVID-19 vaccine. In nucleotides, the sequence is TGTGCCAGCAGCTTAGTTCCCTCCCGGGGCTTCTCCTACAATGAGCAGTTCTTC. This gives the protein CASSLVPSRGFSYNEQFF.